A selection of T cell receptor beta chains follows, all from one sample in a study of shared clonotypes between healthy human individuals. Clones were sequenced by immunoSEQ multiplex PCR, and TCRdb holds only the in-frame ones, with some missing. The sample lists fewer than 650,000 clones, less than 80% occurring once. The sequenced sample consisted of PBMCs. These TCRs come from a woman aged 40 to 49 in good health. Some clones in this sample may be carry-over from other donors' samples. CDR3s include the opening cysteine and the closing phenylalanine or tryptophan. A row's size may be missing; if present it is once, few, many or a size class.

V	size	J	CDR3
TRBV5-6	once	TRBJ1-2	CASRPGGTGPGYTF
TRBV4-1	-	TRBJ2-6	CASSQDSSGANVLTF
TRBV7-9	many	TRBJ1-1	CASSLRQGDTEAFF
TRBV6-1	-	TRBJ1-2	CASRGTGGHGYTF
TRBV5-6	-	TRBJ2-7	CASSSGTYEQYF
TRBV7-2	-	TRBJ2-1	CASSSLSGSFSYNEQFF
TRBV7-2	-	TRBJ2-7	CASSLEAVGWNEQYF
TRBV10-3	-	TRBJ1-1	CAISEGRLNTEAFF
TRBV29-1	-	TRBJ2-1	CSGSTSGNNEQFF
TRBV30	-	TRBJ1-1	CAWRTKVNTEAFF
TRBV19	-	TRBJ1-5	CASSMPGGPWPQHF
TRBV28	-	TRBJ1-2	CASSLSLDRHGYTF
TRBV18	-	TRBJ1-2	CASSPDGNYGYTF
TRBV5-6	-	TRBJ1-2	CASSPGGPRGYGYTF
TRBV6-5	-	TRBJ2-7	CASSSTPHEQYF
TRBV1	few	TRBJ1-2	CTSIVRRTYGYTF
TRBV5-1	-	TRBJ2-7	CASSLQGAVYEQYF
TRBV5-5	-	TRBJ1-5	CASSLSRLSNQPQHF
TRBV2	-	TRBJ2-1	CASRGSSSGDNEQFF
TRBV30	-	TRBJ2-3	CAWSLRGDTQYF
TRBV30	-	TRBJ1-5	CAWSPDWDQPQHF
TRBV15	-	TRBJ2-1	CATSSSGRPYNEQFF
TRBV21-1	-	TRBJ1-1	CAGGTGGPGDTEAFF
TRBV19	once	TRBJ1-5	CASSSGQGGNQPQHF
TRBV18	few	TRBJ2-3	CASSPRYLAGGTDTQYF
TRBV30	-	TRBJ2-2	CAWSPGTGNTGELFF
TRBV7-9	-	TRBJ2-5	CASSARTSVETQYF
TRBV6-1	-	TRBJ2-5	CASSEGQLQETQYF
TRBV28	-	TRBJ2-5	CASRLSPSQETQYF
TRBV5-5	-	TRBJ2-5	CASSRTGVIGTAQYF
TRBV7-8	-	TRBJ1-1	CASSPPSQVNTEAFF
TRBV7-9	-	TRBJ2-2	CASNPGRPAGAGELFF
TRBV5-6	-	TRBJ2-7	CASSPGQATYEQYF
TRBV10-2	-	TRBJ2-3	CASSVGSGDTQYF
TRBV19	-	TRBJ2-5	CASSILGSAQETQYF
TRBV5-6	-	TRBJ2-1	CASSLDKGYYNEQFF
TRBV2	many	TRBJ1-2	CASSPQGYGYTF
TRBV7-8	once	TRBJ2-3	CASSLALAGADF
TRBV5-5	-	TRBJ2-1	CASSLRLAVVNEQFF
TRBV18	many	TRBJ2-3	CASSSLTGEDTQYF
TRBV15	-	TRBJ2-1	CATSADSYNEQFF
TRBV2	-	-	CASSVPSGITYEQYF
TRBV10-3	few	TRBJ2-5	CAISVASAGETQYF